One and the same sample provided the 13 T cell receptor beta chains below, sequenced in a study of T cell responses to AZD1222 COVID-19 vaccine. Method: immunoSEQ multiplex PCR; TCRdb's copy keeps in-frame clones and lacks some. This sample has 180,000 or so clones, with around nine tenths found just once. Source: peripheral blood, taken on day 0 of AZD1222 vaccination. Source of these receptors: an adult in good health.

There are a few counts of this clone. The chain's CDR3 is CASSSGVVIYEQYF. Written as DNA, the CDR3 is TGTGCCAGCAGCTCCGGGGTTGTCATCTACGAGCAGTACTTC. This chain connects TRBV5-6 to TRBJ2-7, with a tentative D call TRBD2 (5 bases). The CDR3 contains 14 residues. The germline gives CDR1 SGHDT, CDR2 YYEEEE. Between the trimmed V and J ends, which lost 3 bases and 3 bases, there was a span of 13 bases.

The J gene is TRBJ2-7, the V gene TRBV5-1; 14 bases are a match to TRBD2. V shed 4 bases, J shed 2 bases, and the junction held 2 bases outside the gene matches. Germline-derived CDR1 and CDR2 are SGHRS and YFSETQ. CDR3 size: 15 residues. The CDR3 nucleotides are TGCGCCAGCAGCCCGGGACTAGCGGGGGCCTACGAGCAGTACTTC. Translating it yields CASSPGLAGAYEQYF.

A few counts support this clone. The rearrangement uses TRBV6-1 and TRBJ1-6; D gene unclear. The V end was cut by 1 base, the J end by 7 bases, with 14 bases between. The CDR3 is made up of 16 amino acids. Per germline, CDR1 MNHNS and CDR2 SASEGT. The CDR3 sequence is CASSEVAGLGNSPLHF. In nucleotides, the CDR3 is TGTGCCAGCAGTGAAGTGGCAGGCCTCGGGAATTCACCCCTCCACTTT.

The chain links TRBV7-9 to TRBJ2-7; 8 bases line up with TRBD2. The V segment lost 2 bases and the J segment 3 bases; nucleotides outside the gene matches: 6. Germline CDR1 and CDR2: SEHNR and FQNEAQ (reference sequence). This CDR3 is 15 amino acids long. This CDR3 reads CASSLPGGLYYEQYF. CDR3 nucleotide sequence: TGTGCCAGCAGCTTACCGGGAGGGCTCTACTACGAGCAGTACTTC.

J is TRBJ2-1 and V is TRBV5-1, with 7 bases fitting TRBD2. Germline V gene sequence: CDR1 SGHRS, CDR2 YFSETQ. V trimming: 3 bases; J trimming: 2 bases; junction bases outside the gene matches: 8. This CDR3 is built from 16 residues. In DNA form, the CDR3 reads TGCGCCAGCAGCTCTTCCCCGGGGAGGGCCTACAATGAGCAGTTCTTC. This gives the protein CASSSSPGRAYNEQFF.

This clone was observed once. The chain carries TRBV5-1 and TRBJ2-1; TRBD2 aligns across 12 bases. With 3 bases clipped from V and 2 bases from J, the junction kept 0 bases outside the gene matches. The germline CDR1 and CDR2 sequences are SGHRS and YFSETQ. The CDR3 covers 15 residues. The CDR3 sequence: CASSSSGRAYNEQFF. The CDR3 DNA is TGCGCCAGCAGCTCTAGCGGGAGGGCCTACAATGAGCAGTTCTTC.

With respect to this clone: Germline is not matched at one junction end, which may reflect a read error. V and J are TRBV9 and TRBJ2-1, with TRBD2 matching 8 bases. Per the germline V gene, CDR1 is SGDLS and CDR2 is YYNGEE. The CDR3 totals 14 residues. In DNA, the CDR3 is TGTGCCAGCAGCGTGAGCGGGAGCTACCATGAGCAGTTCTTC. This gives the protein CASSVSGSYHEQFF.

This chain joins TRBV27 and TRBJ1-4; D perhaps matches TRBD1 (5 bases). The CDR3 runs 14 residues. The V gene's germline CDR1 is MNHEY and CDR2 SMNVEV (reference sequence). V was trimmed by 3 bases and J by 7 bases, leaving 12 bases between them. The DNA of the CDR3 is TGTGCCAGCAGTTTCGGGGCTGTGGGTGAAAAACTGTTTTTT. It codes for CASSFGAVGEKLFF. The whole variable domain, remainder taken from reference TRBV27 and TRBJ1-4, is EAQVTQNPRYLITVTGKKLTVTCSQNMNHEYMSWYRQDPGLGLRQIYYSMNVEVTDKGDVPEGYKVSRKEKRNFPLILESPSPNQTSLYFCASSFGAVGEKLFFGSGTQLSVL.

The CDR3 region has the DNA TGTGCCAGCAGCTCTGGAACAGGGGGGACTGAAGCTTTCTTT. It is translated as CASSSGTGGTEAFF. The chain is built from TRBV6-5 and TRBJ1-1; 8 bases are shared with TRBD1. The CDR3 totals 14 residues. CDR1 and CDR2 from the germline V gene are MNHEY and SVGAGI. J lost 5 bases, V lost 6 bases, and 8 bases had no gene match.

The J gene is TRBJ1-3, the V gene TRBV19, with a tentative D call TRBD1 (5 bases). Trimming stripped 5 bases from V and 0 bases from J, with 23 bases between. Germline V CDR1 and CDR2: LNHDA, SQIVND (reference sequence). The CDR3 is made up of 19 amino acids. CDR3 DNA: TGTGCCAGTAGTGTGATGGTGCGCGGGTCGGGGGTCTCTGGAAACACCATATATTTT. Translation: CASSVMVRGSGVSGNTIYF.

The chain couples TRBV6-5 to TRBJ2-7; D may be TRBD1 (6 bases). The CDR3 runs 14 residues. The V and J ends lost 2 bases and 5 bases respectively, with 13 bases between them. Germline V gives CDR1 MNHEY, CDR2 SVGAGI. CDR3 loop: CASSYTQGSDEQYF. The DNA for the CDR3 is TGTGCCAGCAGTTACACACAGGGATCGGACGAGCAGTACTTC.

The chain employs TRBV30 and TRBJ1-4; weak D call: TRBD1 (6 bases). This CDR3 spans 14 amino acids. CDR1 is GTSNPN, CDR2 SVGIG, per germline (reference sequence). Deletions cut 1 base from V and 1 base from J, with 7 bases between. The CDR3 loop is CAWSATGTNEKLFF. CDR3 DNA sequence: TGTGCCTGGAGTGCGACAGGAACTAATGAAAAACTGTTTTTT. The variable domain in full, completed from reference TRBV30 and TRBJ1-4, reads SQTIHQWPATLVQPVGSPLSLECTVEGTSNPNLYWYRQAAGRGLQLLFYSVGIGQISSEVPQNLSASRPQDRQFILSSKKLLLSDSGFYLCAWSATGTNEKLFFGSGTQLSVL.

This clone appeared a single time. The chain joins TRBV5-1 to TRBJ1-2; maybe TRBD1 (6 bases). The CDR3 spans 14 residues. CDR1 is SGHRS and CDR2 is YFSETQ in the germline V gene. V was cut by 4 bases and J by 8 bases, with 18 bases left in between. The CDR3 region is CASSPGTPNRGYTF. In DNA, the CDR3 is TGCGCCAGCAGCCCTGGGACACCTAACCGGGGCTACACCTTC.